The 19 T cell receptor beta chains in this list originate from one sample, sequenced in a study of blood T cell repertoires in COVID-19. The repertoire was sequenced with immunoSEQ multiplex PCR; TCRdb's copy has only in-frame clones and lacks some. The sample lists 190,000 or so clones, approximately 85% occurring once. Sample: peripheral blood. These receptors were taken from a woman of 80 years or more with acute or convalescent COVID-19.

The chain carries TRBV7-8 and TRBJ2-3; 16 bases are a match to TRBD2. The CDR3 is made up of 17 amino acids. The germline V gene has CDR1 SGHVS and CDR2 FQNEAQ. Trimming removed 0 bases from V and 10 bases from J; junction bases left unmatched: 7. The CDR3 nucleotides read TGTGCCAGCAGCTTAGCAGGGACTAGCGGGGGGGTAGGGGCGCAGTATTTT. It specifies CASSLAGTSGGVGAQYF.

The J gene is TRBJ2-3, the V gene TRBV5-3; possible D gene TRBD2, 6 bases. TRBV5-3 is an open reading frame whose function is uncertain. CDR3 size: 16 residues. The V gene lost 5 bases and the J gene lost 2 bases, with 18 bases spanning the gap. CDR3 sequence (DNA): TGTGCCAGAAGTTGCAGCGGGTCAGGATCCACAGATACGCAGTATTTT. It codes for CARSCSGSGSTDTQYF.

The J gene is TRBJ1-6, the V gene TRBV5-4, with D possibly TRBD1 on 6 matching bases. V was cut by 2 bases and J by 7 bases, with 16 bases left in between. The CDR3 contains 16 residues. The germline CDR1 and CDR2 sequences are SGHNT and YYREEE (reference sequence). The CDR3 loop is CASSFGGTGHNSPLHF. The CDR3 DNA reads TGTGCCAGCAGCTTCGGAGGAACAGGGCACAATTCACCCCTCCACTTT.

The J gene is TRBJ1-1, the V gene TRBV5-6; D remains ambiguous. CDR1 SGHDT and CDR2 YYEEEE come from the germline V gene. The CDR3 runs to 15 residues. Between the trimmed V and J ends, which lost 0 bases and 4 bases, there was a span of 13 bases. Written as DNA, the CDR3 is TGTGCCAGCAGCTTGGTGGAGGGCCCAGTCACTGAAGCTTTCTTT. It is translated as CASSLVEGPVTEAFF.

V gene TRBV29-1 combines with J gene TRBJ1-1; the D gene is possibly TRBD1 (6 bases). Germline values: CDR1 SQVTM, CDR2 ANQGSEA. The CDR3 extends over 18 amino acids. V lost 8 bases and J 0 bases, leaving 28 bases between the germline ends. The DNA for the CDR3 is TGCAGCTTATGCGTTCCCTGGGACACCCGGGTCATGAACACTGAAGCTTTCTTT. Its protein product is CSLCVPWDTRVMNTEAFF.

The CDR3: CASGTGWHTGELFF. DNA of the CDR3: TGTGCCAGCGGGACAGGTTGGCACACCGGGGAGCTGTTTTTT. The chain carries TRBV12-1 and TRBJ2-2; the D call in the table, TRBD1, was not verified against the DNA. TRBV12-1 is shown as a pseudogene. The CDR3 sequence is 14 residues long.

This sequence joins TRBV6-6 and TRBJ2-7; possibly TRBD1 for D (6 bases). The CDR3 sequence is 12 residues long. V gave up 6 bases and J gave up 3 bases, with 9 bases separating them. Germline V gene sequence: CDR1 MNHNY, CDR2 SVGAGI (reference sequence). The CDR3 DNA reads as TGTGCCAGCAGAATACAGGGCTACGAGCAGTACTTC. Translating it yields CASRIQGYEQYF.

The chain carries TRBV6-5 and TRBJ2-5; 7 nucleotides align to TRBD2. The CDR3 runs 14 residues. The trim removed 7 bases at V and 4 bases at J, leaving 9 bases unmatched. Germline loops: CDR1 MNHEY, CDR2 SVGAGI. CDR3 nucleotide sequence: TGTGCCAGCACCCCGGCGGGGGTAGGAGAGACCCAGTACTTC. Translated: CASTPAGVGETQYF.

This chain uses TRBV6-6 with TRBJ2-1; TRBD2 agrees at 10 bases. Losses at the gene ends were 5 bases for V and 6 bases for J; bases not matched to a gene: 16. CDR1 is MNHNY, CDR2 SVGAGI, per germline (reference sequence). The CDR3 has 18 residues. The chain's CDR3 is CASSPHPMLAGVSNEQFF. The CDR3 DNA follows: TGTGCCAGCAGTCCGCACCCCATGCTAGCGGGAGTATCCAATGAGCAGTTCTTC.

The rearrangement joins TRBV30 to TRBJ2-7; D is undetermined. This CDR3 contains 13 residues. V was cut by 0 bases and J by 8 bases, with 14 bases left in between. Looked up from germline, CDR1 is GTSNPN and CDR2 is SVGIG (reference sequence). The CDR3 loop is CAWSVPQSSKQYF. CDR3 DNA: TGTGCCTGGAGTGTACCGCAGTCTAGTAAGCAGTACTTC.

This chain uses TRBV5-1 with TRBJ2-3, with 9 bases fitting TRBD2. The V and J ends lost 7 bases and 2 bases, in that order; junction bases with no gene match: 17. This CDR3 spans 18 amino acids. Germline CDR1 and CDR2: SGHRS and YFSETQ. In nucleotides, the CDR3 is TGCGCCAGCCATAAAAATCACGGCCTAGCGGGGTACACAGATACGCAGTATTTT. Translating gives CASHKNHGLAGYTDTQYF. The whole variable domain, filled in from reference TRBV5-1 and TRBJ2-3, reads KAGVTQTPRYLIKTRGQQVTLSCSPISGHRSVSWYQQTPGQGLQFLFEYFSETQRNKGNFPGRFSGRQFSNSRSEMNVSTLELGDSALYLCASHKNHGLAGYTDTQYFGPGTRLTVL.

The genes are TRBV7-9 and TRBJ2-2; 10 bases agree with TRBD1. The CDR3 has 15 residues. Per the germline V gene, CDR1 is SEHNR and CDR2 is FQNEAQ (reference sequence). Trimming removed 5 bases from V and 4 bases from J; junction bases left unmatched: 4. DNA of the CDR3: TGTGCCAGCAGCCTGGGACAGGGGCCCACCGGGGAGCTGTTTTTT. Translating it yields CASSLGQGPTGELFF. The entire variable domain, with the rest obtained from reference TRBV7-9 and TRBJ2-2, is as follows: DTGVSQNPRHKITKRGQNVTFRCDPISEHNRLYWYRQTLGQGPEFLTYFQNEAQLEKSRLLSDRFSAERPKGSFSTLEIQRTEQGDSAMYLCASSLGQGPTGELFFGEGSRLTVL.

This clone was counted between two and nine times. The chain combines TRBV6-2 or TRBV6-3 with TRBJ2-2, with no clear D. Per the germline V gene, CDR1 is MNHEY and CDR2 is SVGEGT. V lost 6 bases and J lost 3, with 11 bases in between. This CDR3 is 14 amino acids long. CDR3 loop: CASSPNADTGELFF. The CDR3 region has the DNA TGTGCCAGCAGCCCCAACGCGGACACCGGGGAGCTGTTTTTT.

V is TRBV5-6 and J is TRBJ2-7, with TRBD2 as a possible D gene (5 bases). This CDR3 has 16 residues. Germline values: CDR1 SGHDT, CDR2 YYEEEE. V dropped 1 base and J dropped 0 bases, with 14 bases sitting between them. As DNA, the CDR3 is TGTGCCAGCAGCTTGTTTCGGGGAATTAGCTCCTACGAGCAGTACTTC. Translation gives CASSLFRGISSYEQYF. Supplemented by reference TRBV5-6 and TRBJ2-7, the full variable domain reads DAGVTQSPTHLIKTRGQQVTLRCSPKSGHDTVSWYQQALGQGPQFIFQYYEEEERQRGNFPDRFSGHQFPNYSSELNVNALLLGDSALYLCASSLFRGISSYEQYFGPGTRLTVT.

The chain has TRBV29-1 and TRBJ2-7, with D possibly matching TRBD2 (5 bases). Trimming stripped 6 bases from V and 1 base from J, with 7 bases between. Germline V gives CDR1 SQVTM, CDR2 ANQGSEA. This CDR3 has 11 residues. The CDR3 nucleotides are TGCAGCGTCGAGGGATCCTACGAGCAGTACTTC. Translation: CSVEGSYEQYF.

The chain couples TRBV29-1 to TRBJ1-5; D is undetermined. V dropped 4 bases and J dropped 2 bases, with 15 bases sitting between them. The CDR3 consists of 15 residues. Per germline, CDR1 SQVTM and CDR2 ANQGSEA. The CDR3, as DNA: TGCAGCGTTGTTGATCGCCCGGGAGGCAATCAGCCCCAGCATTTT. Its translation: CSVVDRPGGNQPQHF. Variable domain in full (rest from reference TRBV29-1 and TRBJ1-5): SAVISQKPSRDICQRGTSLTIQCQVDSQVTMMFWYRQQPGQSLTLIATANQGSEATYESGFVIDKFPISRPNLTFSTLTVSNMSPEDSSIYLCSVVDRPGGNQPQHFGDGTRLSIL.

This rearrangement joins TRBV28 to TRBJ1-5; unclear D gene. The length of the CDR3 is 13 residues. The germline CDR1 and CDR2 sequences are MDHEN and SYDVKM. V was trimmed by 6 bases and J by 2 bases, leaving 8 bases between them. CDR3 amino acids: CASRDSGNQPQHF. DNA of the CDR3: TGTGCCAGCAGGGACTCTGGCAATCAGCCCCAGCATTTT.

This clone was counted once. V usage is TRBV5-1 and J usage is TRBJ2-3, with D tentatively TRBD1 (6 bases). V dropped 2 bases and J dropped 0 bases, with 7 bases sitting between them. Germline lookup yields CDR1 SGHRS and CDR2 YFSETQ. This CDR3 comprises 14 residues. The CDR3 protein is CASSFGQSTDTQYF. The DNA of the CDR3 is TGCGCCAGCAGCTTCGGACAGAGCACAGATACGCAGTATTTT.

The V call is TRBV20-1, the J call TRBJ2-7, with D possibly being TRBD1 (5 bases). Germline values: CDR1 DFQATT, CDR2 SNEGSKA (reference sequence). V was trimmed by 3 bases and J by 2 bases, leaving 8 bases between them. This CDR3 contains 12 residues. CDR3: CSASSRAYEQYF. The CDR3 coding sequence is TGCAGTGCTAGTTCCAGGGCCTACGAGCAGTACTTC.